This T cell receptor (beta chain) was sequenced during a study of lymphopenia after photon versus proton radiotherapy. Overall study findings and caveats: Under photons, naive T cells and diversity fell while effector/memory populations rose. In patients who died, overall survival fell as post-nadir TCR diversity dropped more. Oligoclonal CD8+ Temra expansion after nadir drove photon patients' diversity drop.

Sequencing used immunoSEQ multiplex PCR; TCRdb keeps in-frame clones, though not all of them. The profile shows some 40,000 clones, 86% of them singletons. Notes on this clone: Its antigen is not known.

This TCR came from a woman aged 70-85 years with pancreatic cancer. Some clones in this sample may be carry-over from other donors' samples. This sample comprised peripheral blood, obtained from a patient treated with proton-based radiotherapy.

CDR3 nucleotides: TGTGCCAGCAGCTCTCAAGAGACCCAGTACTTC. Protein: CASSSQETQYF. This chain joins TRBV7-2 and TRBJ2-5; D is unclear. This CDR3 is built from 11 residues. The V end lost 4 bases, the J end lost 2 bases, and 2 bases lay between the germline ends. The V gene's germline CDR1 is SGHTA and CDR2 FQGNSA.